This TCR beta chain was recorded in a study of cytomegalovirus exposure and HLA in healthy donors. The CDR3 is 13 residues long. CDR1 is MDHEN, CDR2 SYDVKM, per germline. V was clipped by 6 bases and J by 3 bases, with 12 bases between them. 13 Jbeta primers and 60 Vbeta primers were used for the PCR. The assay was immunoSEQ multiplex PCR, and TCRdb's table has in-frame clones only and misses some. Among roughly 180,000 clones listed, 77% were seen once. The chain uses TRBV28 and TRBJ2-7, with D unresolved. This clonotype was obtained from a woman in her sixties or seventies in good health and CMV-seropositive. What was sequenced was PBMCs. CDR3 loop: CASRIQGDYEQYF. CDR3 nucleotides: TGTGCCAGCAGGATACAAGGAGACTACGAGCAGTACTTC.